The 32 T cell receptor beta chains below all came from one sample that was sequenced in a study of CD8+CD57+ T cells in acquired aplastic anemia. Selection for sequencing was limited to patients who had shown CD8+CD57+ cell expansion by flow cytometry. Profiling of TCR beta VDJ combinations and CDR3 sequences used genomic DNA as template. TCRdb analysed the reads with MiXCR anew, one entry per CDR3 protein. The table records 95,000 to 150,000 distinct CDR3 sequences, 50% to 60% of them present only once. Material: sorted CD4+, CD8+, or CD8+CD57+ T cells (not recorded which) from PBMCs. The receptors were sampled from a human donor with aplastic anemia.

Regarding this clonotype: The junction and the germline gene differ at one end; a read error may be behind it. The chain is built from TRBV5-1 and TRBJ2-7; 9 bases align to TRBD2. CDR1 SGHRS and CDR2 YFSETQ come from the germline V gene. The CDR3 totals 15 residues. The CDR3 loop is CASSLVPSGVNEQCF. CDR3 in DNA: TGCGCCAGCAGCTTGGTACCTAGCGGGGTCAACGAGCAGTGCTTC.

Comments on this clonotype: At one boundary the junction diverges from the germline segment, which might be a read error. The V gene is TRBV7-8, the J gene TRBJ2-7, with D perhaps matching TRBD2 (5 bases). Per germline, CDR1 SGHVS and CDR2 FQNEAQ. The CDR3 sequence is 16 residues long. The CDR3 region is CTSSISARPGSYEQYF. The CDR3 nucleotides read TGTACCAGCAGCATCTCCGCCCGGCCGGGGTCCTACGAGCAGTACTTC. Full variable domain (rest looked up from reference TRBV7-8 and TRBJ2-7): GAGVSQSPRYKVAKRGQDVALRCDPISGHVSLFWYQQALGQGPEFLTYFQNEAQLDKSGLPSDRFFAERPEGSVSTLKIQRTQQEDSAVYLCTSSISARPGSYEQYFGPGTRLTVT.

Details on this clonotype: At one boundary the junction diverges from the germline segment, which might be a read error. The chain couples TRBV10-3 to TRBJ2-7, with 7 bases matching TRBD2. The CDR3 length is 15 residues. Germline CDR1 and CDR2: ENHRY and SYGVKD. In DNA, the CDR3 is TGTGCCAGCAGTTACTCGCGGGGGTTCTCCTACGAGCAGTACTTC. It yields the protein CASSYSRGFSYEQYF.

In its sample, this clonotype was seen once. V gene TRBV7-8 combines with J gene TRBJ2-5, with D unclear. CDR3 size: 15 residues. V was clipped by 0 bases and J by 2 bases, with 10 bases between them. CDR1 SGHVS and CDR2 FQNEAQ come from the germline V gene. DNA of the CDR3: TGTGCCAGCAGCTTAGCCTCTGGGGTACAAGAGACCCAGTACTTC. Translating gives CASSLASGVQETQYF.

The chain combines TRBV20-1 with TRBJ1-4; 7 bases match TRBD1. With V trimmed by 5 bases and J by 8 bases, 11 bases remained unmatched. CDR1 and CDR2 from the germline V gene are DFQATT and SNEGSKA (reference sequence). This CDR3 region has 14 residues. The CDR3 DNA sequence: TGCAGTGCTTTTAGACAGGGTGTTAAGGAAAAACTGTTTTTT. As protein: CSAFRQGVKEKLFF.

The rearrangement links TRBV10-3 to TRBJ1-5; 7 bases line up with TRBD1. V gave up 2 bases and J gave up 3 bases; unmatched junction bases: 4. This CDR3 has 15 amino acids. Germline CDR1 ENHRY, CDR2 SYGVKD. CDR3 bases: TGTGCCATCAGTGAGACAGGGGTCGTCAATCAGCCCCAGCATTTT. This gives the protein CAISETGVVNQPQHF.

This clonotype has only a few counts. V is TRBV5-1 and J is TRBJ2-7; possibly TRBD1 for D (5 bases). The V end was cut by 0 bases, the J end by 3 bases, with 13 bases between. The length of the CDR3 is 15 residues. The germline V gene encodes CDR1 SGHRS and CDR2 YFSETQ. CDR3 DNA: TGCGCCAGCAGCTTGGAGGTGGGGCGCGTCTACGAGCAGTACTTC. It translates to CASSLEVGRVYEQYF.

The table lists this clonotype with many counts. The CDR3 coding sequence is TGTGCCAGCAGTACGCAGGGAACTGGGGCCAACGTCCTGACTTTC. Translation gives CASSTQGTGANVLTF. The chain recombines TRBV6-1 with TRBJ2-6, with D perhaps TRBD1 (5 bases). The germline gives CDR1 MNHNS, CDR2 SASEGT. CDR3 length: 15 residues. Deletions cut 5 bases from V and 2 bases from J, with 10 bases between.

This clonotype was detected ten times or more. The chain has TRBV9 and TRBJ1-1; no clear D. Trimming took off 4 bases at V and 11 bases at J, with 12 bases between the two ends. Germline V gene lookup returns CDR1 SGDLS and CDR2 YYNGEE. The CDR3 runs to 11 residues. In nucleotides, the CDR3 is TGTGCCAGCAGCCCCTTTAGTGGCGCTTTCTTT. It codes for CASSPFSGAFF. The whole variable domain, remainder taken from reference TRBV9 and TRBJ1-1, is DSGVTQTPKHLITATGQRVTLRCSPRSGDLSVYWYQQSLDQGLQFLIQYYNGEERAKGNILERFSAQQFPDLHSELNLSSLELGDSALYFCASSPFSGAFFGQGTRLTVV.

With regard to this clonotype: A much larger clone lies one base from this, so it may be a read error. The gene calls are TRBV5-6 and TRBJ2-1, with D unresolved. This CDR3 is 16 amino acids long. Germline-derived CDR1 and CDR2 are SGHDT and YYEEEE. In DNA, the CDR3 is TGTGCCAGCAGCTCGTACAGCTCCCTCTCCTGCAATGAGCAGTTCTTC. Residues: CASSSYSSLSCNEQFF.

This clonotype was counted a single time. This chain uses TRBV15 with TRBJ2-7; 8 nucleotides align to TRBD2. This CDR3 is 17 amino acids long. Germline CDR1 is LNHNV and CDR2 is YYDKDF (reference sequence). V trimming: 0 bases; J trimming: 6 bases; junction bases outside the gene matches: 13. The CDR3 protein is CATSRDLPPGLVGEQYF. The CDR3, as DNA: TGTGCCACCAGCAGAGATTTACCTCCGGGACTAGTGGGCGAGCAGTACTTC.

The V and J genes are TRBV10-3 and TRBJ1-5; D gene uncertain. Trimming left V 5 bases short and J 5 bases short, with 13 bases between. Germline CDR1 is ENHRY and CDR2 is SYGVKD. This CDR3 contains 14 residues. CDR3 sequence reads: CAISRDGLDQPQHF. The CDR3 DNA reads TGTGCCATCAGTCGGGATGGTTTAGATCAGCCCCAGCATTTT.

This clonotype was counted once. This sequence joins TRBV19 and TRBJ1-4, with unresolved D. From germline, CDR1 is LNHDA and CDR2 SQIVND (reference sequence). The germline V and J ends were trimmed by 8 bases and 8 bases, with 15 bases remaining between them. The CDR3 spans 13 residues. The CDR3 nucleotides are TGTGCCAGTCGGCCGAGGGCCGGAGAAAAACTGTTTTTT. Residues: CASRPRAGEKLFF.

The chain links TRBV13 to TRBJ1-2; TRBD1 aligns across 9 bases. Trimming took 4 bases from V and 4 from J; bases not matched to a gene: 10. Germline values: CDR1 PRHDT, CDR2 FYEKMQ (reference sequence). The CDR3 covers 16 residues. CDR3 amino acids: CASSWGGGQGFYGYTF. The CDR3 DNA reads as TGTGCCAGCAGCTGGGGTGGGGGACAGGGTTTCTATGGCTACACCTTC.

The table lists this clonotype with a few counts. The chain uses TRBV19 and TRBJ2-7; 7 positions match TRBD2. J gave up 5 bases and V 8 bases, and 3 bases lay outside the gene matches. The CDR3 runs 11 residues. Germline V gene lookup returns CDR1 LNHDA and CDR2 SQIVND (reference sequence). CDR3 in amino acids: CASASGDEQYF. The DNA of the CDR3 is TGTGCCAGTGCAAGCGGGGACGAGCAGTACTTC. Filled out from reference TRBV19 and TRBJ2-7, the complete variable domain reads DGGITQSPKYLFRKEGQNVTLSCEQNLNHDAMYWYRQDPGQGLRLIYYSQIVNDFQKGDIAEGYSVSREKKESFPLTVTSAQKNPTAFYLCASASGDEQYFGPGTRLTVT.

This rearrangement joins TRBV10-3 to TRBJ2-3; D gene uncertain. V lost 0 bases, J lost 6 bases, and 4 bases lay in between. From germline, CDR1 is ENHRY and CDR2 SYGVKD. The CDR3 runs 12 residues. As DNA, the CDR3 is TGTGCCATCAGTGAGTCAGGCGATACGCAGTATTTT. Translated: CAISESGDTQYF.

This chain uses TRBV20-1 with TRBJ1-1; D is unresolved. V dropped 3 bases and J dropped 7 bases, with 9 bases sitting between them. The germline V gene has CDR1 DFQATT and CDR2 SNEGSKA (reference sequence). The CDR3 is 11 amino acids. The CDR3 nucleotides are TGCAGTGCTAGTTACGGGATTGAAGCTTTCTTT. It codes for CSASYGIEAFF.

The table lists this clonotype with a few counts. The V and J genes are TRBV5-8 and TRBJ1-6, with unresolved D. The CDR3 is 15 residues long. CDR1 and CDR2 (germline): SGHTS, YDEGEE. Trimming removed 0 bases at V and 8 bases at J, with 12 bases between. The CDR3: CASSLGFVAYSPLHF. In DNA form, the CDR3 reads TGTGCCAGCAGCTTGGGCTTTGTGGCCTATTCACCCCTCCACTTT.

The chain joins TRBV6-1 to TRBJ1-6; maybe TRBD1 (5 bases). Between the trimmed V and J ends, which lost 6 bases and 7 bases, there was a span of 13 bases. Germline V lookup: CDR1 MNHNS, CDR2 SASEGT. The CDR3 length is 14 residues. The DNA for the CDR3 is TGTGCCAGCAGCTTTCTCAGGGCCAATTCACCCCTCCACTTT. Amino acids: CASSFLRANSPLHF.

The rearrangement links TRBV11-2 to TRBJ2-1; D is uncertain. Germline V CDR1 and CDR2: SGHAT, FQNNGV. The V end lost 3 bases, the J end lost 10 bases, and 16 bases lay between the germline ends. CDR3 size: 14 residues. In nucleotides, the CDR3 is TGTGCCAGCAGCTTGTCGGCTACCCTCGAGGAGCAGTTCTTC. It codes for CASSLSATLEEQFF.

This chain uses TRBV19 with TRBJ1-1; 8 nucleotides match TRBD1. V lost 7 bases and J lost 5; bases outside the gene matches: 6. The CDR3 has 13 amino acids. Germline CDR1 LNHDA, CDR2 SQIVND (reference sequence). CDR3 sequence (DNA): TGTGCCAGTATTCAGGGGGCGGGGACTGAAGCTTTCTTT. Translating it yields CASIQGAGTEAFF.

The V call is TRBV5-1, the J call TRBJ1-2; D unresolved. Germline V lookup: CDR1 SGHRS, CDR2 YFSETQ. V was clipped by 0 bases and J by 7 bases, with 7 bases between them. This CDR3 spans 12 amino acids. This CDR3 reads CASSLGEGGYTF. CDR3 DNA: TGCGCCAGCAGCTTGGGGGAGGGTGGCTACACCTTC.

The chain employs TRBV12-3 or TRBV12-4 and TRBJ1-1; 9 bases align to TRBD1. J was trimmed by 10 bases and V by 4 bases; bases with no gene match: 7. CDR3 size: 13 residues. Here the CDR3 DNA reads TGTGCCAGCAGTTGGGGACAGGGAAGGAGAGCTTTCTTT. Translating it yields CASSWGQGRRAFF.

This chain links TRBV7-9 with TRBJ1-2; no clear D. V was pared by 5 bases and J by 8 bases, with 12 bases between. The CDR3 spans 12 residues. Germline CDR1 and CDR2: SEHNR and FQNEAQ (reference sequence). CDR3 loop: CASSPPLGGYTF. The CDR3 coding sequence is TGTGCCAGCAGCCCACCGCTCGGCGGCTACACCTTC. Complete variable domain (other parts from reference TRBV7-9 and TRBJ1-2): DTGVSQNPRHKITKRGQNVTFRCDPISEHNRLYWYRQTLGQGPEFLTYFQNEAQLEKSRLLSDRFSAERPKGSFSTLEIQRTEQGDSAMYLCASSPPLGGYTFGSGTRLTVV.

Only a few counts were recorded for this clonotype. The chain joins TRBV29-1 to TRBJ2-7; 10 nucleotides match TRBD2. The CDR3 extends over 14 amino acids. The V gene end was trimmed by 6 bases and the J gene end by 2 bases; junction bases not matched to a gene: 7. Per the germline V gene, CDR1 is SQVTM and CDR2 is ANQGSEA. The CDR3 reads CSVIAGTSAYEQYF. The CDR3, as DNA: TGCAGCGTCATTGCCGGGACTAGCGCCTACGAGCAGTACTTC.

V usage is TRBV2 and J usage is TRBJ2-6; unclear D gene. Trimming removed 5 bases from V and 0 bases from J, with 8 bases in between. The CDR3 runs 15 residues. Germline V lookup: CDR1 SNHLY, CDR2 FYNNEI. In nucleotides, the CDR3 is TGTGCCAGCAGTTGGCAGAACTCTGGGGCCAACGTCCTGACTTTC. This encodes CASSWQNSGANVLTF.

This clonotype was recorded once. The rearrangement joins TRBV29-1 to TRBJ2-7; D may correspond to TRBD1 or TRBD2 (6 bases each). The V gene's germline CDR1 is SQVTM and CDR2 ANQGSEA. This CDR3 is 12 amino acids long. The germline V and J ends were trimmed by 5 bases and 3 bases, with 11 bases remaining between them. The CDR3 reads CSVRGLDYEQYF. The CDR3 DNA sequence: TGCAGCGTTCGGGGGCTAGACTACGAGCAGTACTTC.

This clonotype was found a few times. This chain links TRBV2 with TRBJ1-2; D is possibly TRBD1 (5 bases). Deletions cut 7 bases from V and 2 bases from J, with 11 bases between. CDR1 and CDR2 from the germline V gene are SNHLY and FYNNEI. CDR3 length: 13 amino acids. CDR3 amino acids: CASTSGTNYGYTF. The DNA of the CDR3 is TGTGCCAGCACGTCTGGGACGAACTATGGCTACACCTTC.

This clonotype was seen many times. The genes are TRBV27 and TRBJ2-7; D gene uncertain. V lost 4 bases, J lost 2 bases, and 12 bases lay in between. CDR3 length: 14 amino acids. Germline CDR1 and CDR2: MNHEY and SMNVEV (reference sequence). CDR3 residues: CASSYFGLTYEQYF. In DNA form, the CDR3 reads TGTGCCAGCAGTTATTTCGGCCTAACCTACGAGCAGTACTTC.

Many counts were recorded for this clonotype. This chain joins TRBV24-1 and TRBJ2-7, with 10 bases that match TRBD2. Trimming took 4 bases from V and 2 from J; bases not matched to a gene: 7. The CDR3 runs to 16 residues. Germline CDR1 reads KGHDR; CDR2 reads SFDVKD. CDR3 DNA: TGTGCCACCAGTGAACCGACTAGCGGGTCCACCTACGAGCAGTACTTC. It yields the protein CATSEPTSGSTYEQYF.

This clonotype was detected ten times or more. This sequence joins TRBV4-2 and TRBJ2-3; 11 positions agree with TRBD2. The CDR3 runs to 17 residues. Germline lookup yields CDR1 LGHNA and CDR2 YNFKEQ. Trimming at V came to 4 bases and at J to 2 bases, leaving 8 bases not matched to a gene. The CDR3 DNA sequence: TGTGCCAGCAGCCTCTCCCCGGGACTAGCGGACACAGATACGCAGTATTTT. The encoded protein is CASSLSPGLADTDTQYF.

This clonotype was recorded at least ten times. This rearrangement joins TRBV11-2 to TRBJ2-7; 9 positions match TRBD1. The CDR3 runs 14 residues. CDR1 and CDR2 (germline): SGHAT, FQNNGV. After removal of 3 bases from V and 2 bases from J, the junction contained 2 bases not matched to a gene. For the CDR3, the DNA is TGTGCCAGCAGCTTTGGACAGGGGACCTACGAGCAGTACTTC. Its translation: CASSFGQGTYEQYF.